The present TCR beta chain was sequenced within a study of CD8 T cells in ankylosing spondylitis. Germline trimming cut 3 bases from V and 4 bases from J; bases unmatched to any gene: 7. CDR3 length: 15 residues. CDR1 SGHRS and CDR2 YFSETQ come from the germline V gene. General study points: There was reportedly significant enrichment of clones that were disease-linked in matched ankylosing spondylitis synovial fluid. Disease-linked clones, CD8+, were relatively rare in peripheral blood. It appeared that ankylosing spondylitis blood was characterized by a TCR beta motif of about 8 highly homologous variants.

Each TCR beta library was made by quantitative 5'-RACE that incorporated molecular barcodes. One entry per CDR3 protein results from TCRdb running MiXCR on the 5' RACE reads. This sample has 300,000 to 400,000 distinct CDR3 sequences, with under 25% found just once. This clonotype was observed many times. Antigen specificity is unknown. The sequence derives from a male donor with ankylosing spondylitis. The sample comprised blood, either unsorted or a sorted T cell fraction (not recorded which). This chain links TRBV5-1 with TRBJ2-3; 8 bases fit TRBD2. In DNA form, the CDR3 reads TGCGCCAGCAGCTCCGGCGGGAGGAGACCAGATACGCAGTATTTT. Its translation: CASSSGGRRPDTQYF.